Each of the 9 T cell receptor beta chains below was sequenced from the same sample in a study of cytomegalovirus exposure and HLA in healthy donors. The PCR was carried out with 60 Vbeta primers and 13 Jbeta primers. The data were produced by immunoSEQ multiplex PCR, yet TCRdb's version contains in-frame clones alone and is incomplete. The table lists roughly 100,000 clones, 83% of them singletons, with 6.1% in the top ten. The sequencing input was PBMCs. These receptors originate from a man aged 18 to 30 in good health and CMV-seronegative.

This chain uses TRBV10-3 with TRBJ2-5, with 11 nucleotides matching TRBD2. Trimming removed 3 bases from V and 3 bases from J; junction bases left unmatched: 3. The CDR3 contains 15 residues. The germline gives CDR1 ENHRY, CDR2 SYGVKD. Written as DNA, the CDR3 is TGTGCCATCAGTGATTTGGGACTAGCGGAAGAGACCCAGTACTTC. Amino acid sequence: CAISDLGLAEETQYF.

This clone was counted a single time. CDR3 sequence (DNA): TGTGCCAGCAGCGCAGGGGCTCCCCGTGGCTACACCTTC. Translated, it gives CASSAGAPRGYTF. The chain joins TRBV7-8 to TRBJ1-2; perhaps TRBD1 as D (6 bases). Per the germline V gene, CDR1 is SGHVS and CDR2 is FQNEAQ. The CDR3 length is 13 residues. V lost 5 bases, J lost 7 bases, and 14 bases lay in between.

The V call is TRBV6-5, the J call TRBJ1-2, with TRBD1 identical over 7 bases. The CDR3 is made up of 13 amino acids. V lost 5 bases, J lost 2 bases, and 2 bases stayed unmatched. Germline V lookup: CDR1 MNHEY, CDR2 SVGAGI. Here the CDR3 reads CASSRGQNYGYTF. The DNA of the CDR3 is TGTGCCAGCAGTCGGGGACAGAACTATGGCTACACCTTC.

CDR3 DNA sequence: TGTGCCAGCAGCTTACTACAGCAAGAGACCCAGTACTTC. Protein: CASSLLQQETQYF. V gene TRBV7-3 combines with J gene TRBJ2-5; D call uncertain. Between the trimmed V and J ends, which lost 2 bases and 2 bases, there was a span of 6 bases. Per germline, CDR1 SGHTA and CDR2 FQGTGA. There are 13 residues in the CDR3.

The V call is TRBV2, the J call TRBJ1-4, with 7 bases aligning to TRBD1. Germline V CDR1 and CDR2: SNHLY, FYNNEI. The CDR3 length is 12 residues. Germline trimming cut 8 bases from V and 8 bases from J; bases unmatched to any gene: 5. CDR3 sequence (DNA): TGTGCCAGCCGACCACAGGGGGAAAAACTGTTTTTT. The encoded protein is CASRPQGEKLFF.

The chain uses TRBV6-5 and TRBJ2-5; TRBD1 agrees at 8 bases. CDR1 and CDR2 from the germline V gene are MNHEY and SVGAGI. The trim removed 0 bases at V and 6 bases at J, leaving 9 bases unmatched. CDR3 length equals 16 residues. Here the CDR3 reads CASSYSADRDWKTQYF. The CDR3 region has the DNA TGTGCCAGCAGTTACTCGGCGGACAGGGATTGGAAGACCCAGTACTTC.

This chain links TRBV11-2 with TRBJ2-2; D not certain. From germline, CDR1 is SGHAT and CDR2 FQNNGV. With 1 base removed from V and 1 base from J, the gap between germline ends came to 7 bases. The length of the CDR3 is 15 residues. The CDR3 DNA is TGTGCCAGCAGCTTAGTCGCAGGGAACACCGGGGAGCTGTTTTTT. It translates to CASSLVAGNTGELFF.

The gene calls are TRBV5-1 and TRBJ2-7, with 7 bases aligning to TRBD2. The length of the CDR3 is 15 residues. The V gene end was trimmed by 3 bases and the J gene end by 0 bases; junction bases not matched to a gene: 6. CDR1 SGHRS and CDR2 YFSETQ come from the germline V gene. The CDR3 spells CASSSERGYSYEQYF. CDR3 nucleotides: TGCGCCAGCAGCTCGGAGCGGGGATACTCCTACGAGCAGTACTTC. Full variable domain (rest looked up from reference TRBV5-1 and TRBJ2-7): KAGVTQTPRYLIKTRGQQVTLSCSPISGHRSVSWYQQTPGQGLQFLFEYFSETQRNKGNFPGRFSGRQFSNSRSEMNVSTLELGDSALYLCASSSERGYSYEQYFGPGTRLTVT.

The chain combines TRBV11-2 with TRBJ2-7; 10 bases are a match to TRBD1. Germline CDR1 is SGHAT and CDR2 is FQNNGV. The J segment lost 8 bases and the V segment lost 3 bases, leaving 4 bases of the junction unmatched. The CDR3 is 13 residues long. The CDR3 sequence is CASSLDRGSKQYF. The CDR3 region has the DNA TGTGCCAGCAGCTTGGACAGGGGGAGCAAGCAGTACTTC.